A single sample is the source of the 20 T cell receptor beta chains below, sequenced in a study of blood T cell repertoires in COVID-19. Profiling relied on immunoSEQ multiplex PCR, and the TCRdb table lists in-frame clones only, not all of them. The table has 100,000 to 150,000 clones, 70% to 85% seen once. The sequenced material came from peripheral blood. Receptors originate from a woman in her fifties or sixties with acute or convalescent COVID-19.

The chain links TRBV10-1 to TRBJ1-1; D may be TRBD1 (6 bases). V dropped 4 bases and J dropped 6 bases, with 12 bases sitting between them. This CDR3 has 13 residues. CDR1 is WNHNN and CDR2 is SYGVQD in the germline V gene (reference sequence). As DNA, the CDR3 is TGCGCCAGCAGTGTCAAGGACAGTGCTGAAGCTTTCTTT. It encodes CASSVKDSAEAFF.

The V call is TRBV6-5, the J call TRBJ2-7; 8 bases line up with TRBD1. V was clipped by 6 bases and J by 6 bases; unmatched bases: 4. Per the germline V gene, CDR1 is MNHEY and CDR2 is SVGAGI. The CDR3 is 12 residues long. The CDR3 sequence is CASRDRAGEQYV. CDR3 DNA: TGTGCCAGCAGGGACAGGGCGGGCGAGCAGTACGTC.

This chain uses TRBV6-1 with TRBJ2-7; 9 bases agree with TRBD1. V shed 2 bases and J 2 bases; nucleotides not matched to a gene: 4. Germline lookup yields CDR1 MNHNS and CDR2 SASEGT. The CDR3 is 15 amino acids. The CDR3 bases are TGTGCCAGCAGTGAATATGGACAGGGGACCTACGAGCAGTACTTC. It encodes CASSEYGQGTYEQYF.

This clone was found a few times. Other DNA sequences in the same sample also yield this CDR3. V is TRBV9 and J is TRBJ1-6, with D tentatively TRBD1 (5 bases). CDR1 and CDR2 (germline): SGDLS, YYNGEE. Trimming removed 4 bases at V and 10 bases at J, with 12 bases between. The CDR3 is 13 residues long. The CDR3 reads CASSLTGESPLHF. The DNA of the CDR3 is TGTGCCAGCAGCCTCACAGGCGAGTCACCCCTCCACTTT.

The V gene is TRBV7-2, the J gene TRBJ2-7; D possibly corresponds to TRBD2 (5 bases). The ends were cut back, 0 bases at V and 12 bases at J, with 15 bases in the middle. CDR1 and CDR2 (germline): SGHTA, FQGNSA. CDR3 length: 13 residues. The CDR3 is CASSLAPRTLLYV. CDR3 DNA sequence: TGTGCCAGCAGCTTAGCTCCCAGGACTCTCCTGTACGTC.

The chain joins TRBV19 to TRBJ1-3; D is unclear. The CDR3 extends over 13 amino acids. Germline CDR1 LNHDA, CDR2 SQIVND (reference sequence). Trimming removed 6 bases from V and 4 bases from J, with 10 bases in between. CDR3 protein: CASSNHAGNTIYF. The CDR3 bases are TGTGCCAGTAGCAATCATGCGGGAAACACCATATATTTT.

This chain joins TRBV7-9 and TRBJ1-5; 7 bases are a match to TRBD1. J gave up 6 bases and V 5 bases, and 10 bases lay outside the gene matches. Germline assignment: CDR1 SEHNR and CDR2 FQNEAQ (reference sequence). The CDR3 is made up of 15 amino acids. This CDR3 reads CASSPGTTGTQPQHF. In DNA form, the CDR3 reads TGTGCCAGCAGCCCAGGCACGACAGGGACTCAGCCCCAGCATTTT.

This clone has a single count. The chain is built from TRBV3-1 (or the pseudogene TRBV3-2) and TRBJ1-6; tentative D call: TRBD1 (5 bases). Trimming took 3 bases from V and 10 from J, leaving 10 bases between them. The CDR3 loop spans 13 amino acids. Germline V gene data show CDR1 as LGHDT and CDR2 as YNNKEL (reference sequence). This chain's CDR3 is CASSQEGLSPLHF. The CDR3 nucleotides read TGTGCCAGCAGCCAGGAGGGGCTCTCACCCCTCCACTTT.

This chain connects TRBV7-8 to TRBJ1-4; D is ambiguous. Deletions cut 5 bases from V and 4 bases from J, with 11 bases between. The CDR3 is 14 residues long. Germline V gives CDR1 SGHVS, CDR2 FQNEAQ. The CDR3 spells CASSLTELNEKLFF. The CDR3 nucleotides are TGTGCCAGCAGCCTCACCGAGCTTAATGAAAAACTGTTTTTT.

The chain employs TRBV27 and TRBJ1-5; a weak D match, TRBD1 (5 bases). The CDR3 sequence is 13 residues long. In germline, CDR1 is MNHEY, CDR2 SMNVEV (reference sequence). Trimming left V 8 bases short and J 7 bases short, with 15 bases between. The CDR3 DNA sequence: TGTGCCAGCGGGGCCAAATGGGGACAGCCCCAGCATTTT. Translation gives CASGAKWGQPQHF.

The V and J genes are TRBV2 and TRBJ1-2; D is possibly TRBD1 (5 bases). This CDR3 has 13 amino acids. V lost 8 bases, J lost 3 bases, and 13 bases lay in between. CDR1 is SNHLY and CDR2 is FYNNEI in the germline V gene. The CDR3 sequence: CASEGRLDYGYTF. The CDR3 DNA reads as TGTGCCAGCGAGGGACGACTAGACTATGGCTACACCTTC.

The chain has TRBV6-1 and TRBJ2-1; maybe TRBD1 (5 bases). The germline V and J ends were trimmed by 3 bases and 1 base, with 13 bases remaining between them. This CDR3 has 16 amino acids. The V gene's germline CDR1 is MNHNS and CDR2 SASEGT. The CDR3 DNA sequence: TGTGCCAGCAGTGAGATGCAGGGAAGTTCCTACAATGAGCAGTTCTTC. Residues: CASSEMQGSSYNEQFF.

The V call is TRBV6-5, the J call TRBJ1-5, with D perhaps TRBD1 (5 bases). CDR3 size: 13 residues. Per germline, CDR1 MNHEY and CDR2 SVGAGI. V was clipped by 10 bases and J by 5 bases, with 15 bases between them. Here the CDR3 reads CANAGLGDQPQHF. The DNA for the CDR3 is TGTGCCAACGCAGGGCTGGGCGATCAGCCCCAGCATTTT.

The V gene is TRBV6-1, the J gene TRBJ1-2; the match to TRBD1 covers 7 bases. The CDR3 length is 15 residues. CDR1 is MNHNS, CDR2 SASEGT, per germline. Trimming removed 3 bases from V and 0 bases from J; junction bases left unmatched: 4. CDR3 residues: CASSDMTGPNYGYTF. The CDR3 DNA follows: TGTGCCAGCAGTGATATGACAGGGCCTAACTATGGCTACACCTTC.

The chain links TRBV7-8 to TRBJ1-5; D is uncertain. The germline V gene has CDR1 SGHVS and CDR2 FQNEAQ. With 5 bases removed from V and 5 bases from J, the gap between germline ends came to 10 bases. CDR3 length: 13 amino acids. CDR3 loop: CASSINGDQPQHF. For the CDR3, the DNA is TGTGCCAGCAGCATAAACGGGGATCAGCCCCAGCATTTT.

The chain carries TRBV19 and TRBJ1-2, with D possibly being TRBD1 (6 bases). Trimming took 5 bases from V and 8 from J, leaving 12 bases between them. Looked up from germline, CDR1 is LNHDA and CDR2 is SQIVND (reference sequence). The CDR3 contains 12 residues. This chain's CDR3 is CASSPNRVGYTF. The CDR3 DNA sequence: TGTGCCAGTAGTCCGAACAGGGTCGGCTACACCTTC.

The chain joins TRBV7-2 to TRBJ2-3, with TRBD2 as a possible D gene (6 bases). V was cut by 3 bases and J by 4 bases, with 11 bases left in between. The length of the CDR3 is 14 residues. Germline CDR1 SGHTA, CDR2 FQGNSA. CDR3 sequence reads: CASSLSRLADTQYF. In DNA form, the CDR3 reads TGTGCCAGCAGCTTGTCCCGACTAGCAGATACGCAGTATTTT.

This chain joins TRBV5-1 and TRBJ2-3; 11 nucleotides align to TRBD2. J was trimmed by 3 bases and V by 3 bases; bases with no gene match: 9. The CDR3 runs to 17 residues. Germline loops: CDR1 SGHRS, CDR2 YFSETQ. CDR3 nucleotides: TGCGCCAGCAGCTCGGAATTCACTAGCGGGGGAACAGATACGCAGTATTTT. It is translated as CASSSEFTSGGTDTQYF.

The chain has TRBV19 and TRBJ1-2, with D tentatively TRBD1 (5 bases). The CDR3 runs to 14 residues. CDR1 LNHDA and CDR2 SQIVND come from the germline V gene (reference sequence). The germline V and J ends were trimmed by 4 bases and 0 bases, with 9 bases remaining between them. The CDR3 loop reads CASSKQAANYGYTF. The DNA of the CDR3 is TGTGCCAGTAGTAAACAGGCAGCTAACTATGGCTACACCTTC.

The V and J genes are TRBV7-9 and TRBJ1-3, with D possibly matching TRBD1 (6 bases). Trimming left V 8 bases short and J 0 bases short, with 14 bases between. The CDR3 has 15 amino acids. CDR1 is SEHNR, CDR2 FQNEAQ, per germline (reference sequence). CDR3 DNA: TGTGCCAGCGACAGGTCCGTCCTCTCTGGAAACACCATATATTTT. This gives the protein CASDRSVLSGNTIYF.